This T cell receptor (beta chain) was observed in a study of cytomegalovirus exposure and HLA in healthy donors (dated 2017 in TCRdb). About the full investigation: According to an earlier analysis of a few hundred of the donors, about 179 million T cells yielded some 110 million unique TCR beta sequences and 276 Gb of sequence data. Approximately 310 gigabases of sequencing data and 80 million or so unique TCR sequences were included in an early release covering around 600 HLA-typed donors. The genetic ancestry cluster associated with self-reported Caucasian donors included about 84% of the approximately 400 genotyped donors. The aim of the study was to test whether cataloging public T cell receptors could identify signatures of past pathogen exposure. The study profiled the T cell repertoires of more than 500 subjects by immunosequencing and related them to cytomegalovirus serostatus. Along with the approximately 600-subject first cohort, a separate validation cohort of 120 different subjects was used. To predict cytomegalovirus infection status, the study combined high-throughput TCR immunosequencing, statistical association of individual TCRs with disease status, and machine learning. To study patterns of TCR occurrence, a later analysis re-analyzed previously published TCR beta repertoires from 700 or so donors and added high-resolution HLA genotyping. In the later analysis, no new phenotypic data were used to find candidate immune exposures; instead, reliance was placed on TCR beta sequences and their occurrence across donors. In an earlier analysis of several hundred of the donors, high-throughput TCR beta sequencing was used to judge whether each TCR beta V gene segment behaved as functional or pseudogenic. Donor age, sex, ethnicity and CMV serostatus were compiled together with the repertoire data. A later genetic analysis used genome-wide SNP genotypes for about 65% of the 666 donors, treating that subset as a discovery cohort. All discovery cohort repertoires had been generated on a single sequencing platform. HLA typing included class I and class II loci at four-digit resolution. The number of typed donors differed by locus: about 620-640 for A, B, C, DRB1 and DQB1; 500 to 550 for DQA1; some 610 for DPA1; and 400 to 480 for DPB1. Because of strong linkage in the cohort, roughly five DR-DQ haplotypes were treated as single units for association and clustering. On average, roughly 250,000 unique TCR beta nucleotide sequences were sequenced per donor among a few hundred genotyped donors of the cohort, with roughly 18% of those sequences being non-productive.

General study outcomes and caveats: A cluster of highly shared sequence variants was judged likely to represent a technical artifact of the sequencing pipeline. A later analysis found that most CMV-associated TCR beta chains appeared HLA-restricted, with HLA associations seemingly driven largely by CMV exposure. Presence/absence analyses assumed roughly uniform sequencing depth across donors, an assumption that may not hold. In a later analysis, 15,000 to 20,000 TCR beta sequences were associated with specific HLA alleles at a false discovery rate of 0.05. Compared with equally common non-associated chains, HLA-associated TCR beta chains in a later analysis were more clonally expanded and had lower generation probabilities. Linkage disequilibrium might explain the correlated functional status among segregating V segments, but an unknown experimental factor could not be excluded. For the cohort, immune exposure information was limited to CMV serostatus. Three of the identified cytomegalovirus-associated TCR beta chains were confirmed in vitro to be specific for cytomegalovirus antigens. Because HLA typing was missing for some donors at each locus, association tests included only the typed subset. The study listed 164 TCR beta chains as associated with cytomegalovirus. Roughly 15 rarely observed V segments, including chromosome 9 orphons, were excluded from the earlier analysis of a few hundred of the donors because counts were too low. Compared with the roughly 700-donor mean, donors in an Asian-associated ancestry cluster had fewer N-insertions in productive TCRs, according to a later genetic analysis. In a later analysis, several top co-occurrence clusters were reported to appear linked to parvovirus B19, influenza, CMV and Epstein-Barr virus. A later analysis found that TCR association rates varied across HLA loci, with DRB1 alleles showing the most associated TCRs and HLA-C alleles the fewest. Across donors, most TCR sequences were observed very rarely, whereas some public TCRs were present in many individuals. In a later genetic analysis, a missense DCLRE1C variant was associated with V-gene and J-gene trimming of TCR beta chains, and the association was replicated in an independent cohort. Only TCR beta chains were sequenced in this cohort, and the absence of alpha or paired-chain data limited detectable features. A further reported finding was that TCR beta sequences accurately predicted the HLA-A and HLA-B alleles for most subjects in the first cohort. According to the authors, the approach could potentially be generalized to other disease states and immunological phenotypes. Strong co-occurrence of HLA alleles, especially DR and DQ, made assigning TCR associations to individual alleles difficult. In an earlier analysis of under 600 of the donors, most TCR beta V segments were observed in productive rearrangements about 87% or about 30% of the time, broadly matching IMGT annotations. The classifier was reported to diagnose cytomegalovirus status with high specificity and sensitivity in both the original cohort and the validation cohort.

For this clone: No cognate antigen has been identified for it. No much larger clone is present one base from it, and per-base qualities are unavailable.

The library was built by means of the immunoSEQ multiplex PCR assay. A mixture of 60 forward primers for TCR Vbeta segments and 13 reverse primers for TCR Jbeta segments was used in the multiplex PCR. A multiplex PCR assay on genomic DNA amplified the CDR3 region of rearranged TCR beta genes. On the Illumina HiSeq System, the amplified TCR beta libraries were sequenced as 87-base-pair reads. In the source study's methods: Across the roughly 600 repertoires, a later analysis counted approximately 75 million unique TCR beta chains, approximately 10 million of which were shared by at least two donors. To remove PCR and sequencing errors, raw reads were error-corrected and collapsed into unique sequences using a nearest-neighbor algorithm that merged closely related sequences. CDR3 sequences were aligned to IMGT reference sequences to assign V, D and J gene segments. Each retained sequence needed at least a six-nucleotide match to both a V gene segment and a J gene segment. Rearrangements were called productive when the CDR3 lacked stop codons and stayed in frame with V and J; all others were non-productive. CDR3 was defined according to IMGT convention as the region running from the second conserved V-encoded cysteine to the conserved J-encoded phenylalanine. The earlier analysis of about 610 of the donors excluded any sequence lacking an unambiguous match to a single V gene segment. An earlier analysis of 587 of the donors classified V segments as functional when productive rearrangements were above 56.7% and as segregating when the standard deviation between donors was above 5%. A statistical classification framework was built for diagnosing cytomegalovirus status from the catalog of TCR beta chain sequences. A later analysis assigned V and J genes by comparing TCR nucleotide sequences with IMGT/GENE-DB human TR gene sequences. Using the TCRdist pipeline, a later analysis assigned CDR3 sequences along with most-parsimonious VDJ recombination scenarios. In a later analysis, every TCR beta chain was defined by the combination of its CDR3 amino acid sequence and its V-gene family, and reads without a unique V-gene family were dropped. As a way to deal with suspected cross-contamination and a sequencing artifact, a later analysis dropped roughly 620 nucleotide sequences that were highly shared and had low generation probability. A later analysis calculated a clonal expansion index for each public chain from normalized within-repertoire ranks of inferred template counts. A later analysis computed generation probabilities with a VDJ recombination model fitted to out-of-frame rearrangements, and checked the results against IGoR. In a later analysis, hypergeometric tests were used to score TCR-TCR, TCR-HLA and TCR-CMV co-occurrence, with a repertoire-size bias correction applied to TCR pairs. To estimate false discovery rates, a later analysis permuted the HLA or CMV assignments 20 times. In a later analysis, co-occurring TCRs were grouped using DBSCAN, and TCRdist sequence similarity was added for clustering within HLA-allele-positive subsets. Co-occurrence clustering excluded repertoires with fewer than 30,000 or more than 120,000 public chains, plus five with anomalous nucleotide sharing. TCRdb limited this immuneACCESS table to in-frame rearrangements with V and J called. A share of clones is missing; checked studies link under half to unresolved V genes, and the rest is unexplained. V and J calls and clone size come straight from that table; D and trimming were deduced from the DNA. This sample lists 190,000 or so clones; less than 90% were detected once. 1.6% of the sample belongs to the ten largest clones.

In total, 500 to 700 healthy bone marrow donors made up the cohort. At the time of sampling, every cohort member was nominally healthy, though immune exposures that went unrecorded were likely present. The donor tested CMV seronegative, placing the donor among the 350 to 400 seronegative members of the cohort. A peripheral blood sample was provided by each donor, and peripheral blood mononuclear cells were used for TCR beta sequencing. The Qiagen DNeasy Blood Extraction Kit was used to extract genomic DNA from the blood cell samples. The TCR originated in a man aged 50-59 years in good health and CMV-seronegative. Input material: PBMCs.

The CDR3 loop reads CASSEIPMRQGEAFF. The nucleotide sequence is given as TGCGCCAGCAGCGAGATCCCTATGCGACAGGGCGAAGCTTTCTTT. Recombination joined TRBV4-3 with TRBJ1-1; 7 bases in the middle match TRBD1. From the cysteine up to the phenylalanine, the CDR3 has a length of 15 residues. This entry keeps only the CDR3 DNA: 45 bases, framed from base 1. Unmatched junction bases come to 14, with V trimmed by 5 bases and J by 8 bases. Looking up the germline V gene yields CDR1 LGHNA and CDR2 YSLEER.